In this sample, the clone carrying this T cell receptor beta chain is medium-sized (0.01 to 0.1%). Its antigen is still unknown. This record comes from a study of CD8 T cells in ankylosing spondylitis. Trimming shortened V by 0 bases and J by 4 bases, and 11 bases separated the two germline ends. Germline assignment: CDR1 SGDLS and CDR2 YYNGEE. There are 15 residues in the CDR3. One entry per CDR3 protein results from TCRdb running MiXCR on the 5' RACE reads. Found here are under 15,000 distinct CDR3 sequences, under 3.5% of them singletons; the top ten hold roughly 10%. Findings of the study overall: Matched synovial fluid from ankylosing spondylitis patients was reported to be enriched for disease-linked clones.

Input material: blood, either unsorted or a sorted T cell fraction (not recorded which). The receptor was derived from a male donor with ankylosing spondylitis or in good health (not recorded which). This chain connects TRBV9 to TRBJ2-1; D is possibly TRBD1 (6 bases). The CDR3 loop is CASSVGQEGYNEQFF. CDR3 in DNA: TGTGCCAGCAGCGTAGGACAGGAAGGTTACAATGAGCAGTTCTTC.